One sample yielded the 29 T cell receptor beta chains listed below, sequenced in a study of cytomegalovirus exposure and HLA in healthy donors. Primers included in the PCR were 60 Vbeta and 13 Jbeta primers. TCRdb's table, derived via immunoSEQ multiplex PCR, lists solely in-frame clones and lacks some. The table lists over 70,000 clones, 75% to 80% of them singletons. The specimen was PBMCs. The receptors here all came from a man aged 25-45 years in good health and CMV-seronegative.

The CDR3 spells CASSFQGAQETQYF. CDR3 nucleotides: TGTGCCAGCAGCTTTCAGGGGGCTCAAGAGACCCAGTACTTC. The chain is built from TRBV11-2 and TRBJ2-5, with 8 bases fitting TRBD1. The ends lost 3 bases at V and 2 bases at J; junction bases unmatched: 2. Germline V gene sequence: CDR1 SGHAT, CDR2 FQNNGV. The CDR3 runs 14 residues.

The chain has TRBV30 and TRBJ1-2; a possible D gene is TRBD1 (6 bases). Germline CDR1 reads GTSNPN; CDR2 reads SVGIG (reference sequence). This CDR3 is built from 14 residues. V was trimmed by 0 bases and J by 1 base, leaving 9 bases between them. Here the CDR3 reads CAWSVGRGNYGYTF. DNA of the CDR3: TGTGCCTGGAGTGTCGGCAGGGGTAACTATGGCTACACCTTC. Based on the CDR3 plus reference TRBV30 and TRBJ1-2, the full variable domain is SQTIHQWPATLVQPVGSPLSLECTVEGTSNPNLYWYRQAAGRGLQLLFYSVGIGQISSEVPQNLSASRPQDRQFILSSKKLLLSDSGFYLCAWSVGRGNYGYTFGSGTRLTVV.

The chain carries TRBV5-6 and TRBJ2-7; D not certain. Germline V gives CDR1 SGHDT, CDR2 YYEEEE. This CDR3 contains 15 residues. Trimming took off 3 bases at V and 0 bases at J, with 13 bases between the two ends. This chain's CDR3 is CASSSELRSSYEQYF. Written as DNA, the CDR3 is TGTGCCAGCAGCTCCGAGCTAAGATCCTCCTACGAGCAGTACTTC.

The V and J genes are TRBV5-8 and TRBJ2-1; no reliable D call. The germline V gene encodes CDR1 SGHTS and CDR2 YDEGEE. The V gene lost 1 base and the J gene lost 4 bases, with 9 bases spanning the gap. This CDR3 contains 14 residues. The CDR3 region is CASSLRQIYNEQFF. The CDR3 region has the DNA TGTGCCAGCAGCTTGCGTCAGATATACAATGAGCAGTTCTTC.

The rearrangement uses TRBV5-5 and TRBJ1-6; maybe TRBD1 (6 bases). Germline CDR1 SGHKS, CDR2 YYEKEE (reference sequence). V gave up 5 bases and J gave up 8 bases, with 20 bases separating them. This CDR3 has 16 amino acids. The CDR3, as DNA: TGTGCCAGCAGATCTACAGGGTCTGGGTCCCATTCACCCCTCCACTTT. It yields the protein CASRSTGSGSHSPLHF. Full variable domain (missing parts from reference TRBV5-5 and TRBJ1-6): DAGVTQSPTHLIKTRGQQVTLRCSPISGHKSVSWYQQVLGQGPQFIFQYYEKEERGRGNFPDRFSARQFPNYSSELNVNALLLGDSALYLCASRSTGSGSHSPLHFGNGTRLTVT.

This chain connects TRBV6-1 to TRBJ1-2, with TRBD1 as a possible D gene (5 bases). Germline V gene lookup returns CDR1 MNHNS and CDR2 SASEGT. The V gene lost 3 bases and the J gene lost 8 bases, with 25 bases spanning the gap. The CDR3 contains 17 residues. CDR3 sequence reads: CASSDEGRVKSSEGYTF. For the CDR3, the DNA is TGTGCCAGCAGTGACGAGGGGAGGGTGAAGTCGTCGGAAGGCTACACCTTC.

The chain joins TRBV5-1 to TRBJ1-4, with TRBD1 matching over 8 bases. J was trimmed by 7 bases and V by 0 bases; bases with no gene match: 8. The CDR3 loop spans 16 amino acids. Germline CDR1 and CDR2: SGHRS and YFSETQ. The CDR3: CASSLGVDTGGEKLFF. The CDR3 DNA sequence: TGCGCCAGCAGCTTGGGGGTCGATACAGGGGGTGAAAAACTGTTTTTT. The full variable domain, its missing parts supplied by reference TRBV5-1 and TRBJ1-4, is KAGVTQTPRYLIKTRGQQVTLSCSPISGHRSVSWYQQTPGQGLQFLFEYFSETQRNKGNFPGRFSGRQFSNSRSEMNVSTLELGDSALYLCASSLGVDTGGEKLFFGSGTQLSVL.

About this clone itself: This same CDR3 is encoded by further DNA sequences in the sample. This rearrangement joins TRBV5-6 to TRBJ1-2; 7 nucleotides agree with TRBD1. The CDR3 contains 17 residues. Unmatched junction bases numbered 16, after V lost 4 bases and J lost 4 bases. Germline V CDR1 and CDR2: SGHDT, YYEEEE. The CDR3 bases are TGTGCCAGCAGCCTGCAGGGGGAAAGATTACTAAGCTATGGCTACACCTTC. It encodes CASSLQGERLLSYGYTF.

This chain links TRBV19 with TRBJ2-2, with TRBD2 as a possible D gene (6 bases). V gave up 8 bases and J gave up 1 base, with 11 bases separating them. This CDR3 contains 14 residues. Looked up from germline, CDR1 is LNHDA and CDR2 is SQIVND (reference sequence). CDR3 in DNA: TGTGCCAGTCGGGCTAGCGAGAACACCGGGGAGCTGTTTTTT. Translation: CASRASENTGELFF.

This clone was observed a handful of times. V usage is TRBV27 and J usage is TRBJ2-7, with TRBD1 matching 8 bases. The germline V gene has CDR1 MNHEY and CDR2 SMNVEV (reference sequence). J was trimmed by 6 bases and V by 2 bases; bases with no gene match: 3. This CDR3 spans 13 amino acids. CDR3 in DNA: TGTGCCAGCAGTTTAACAGGGGGTGGCGAGCAGTACTTC. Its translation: CASSLTGGGEQYF.

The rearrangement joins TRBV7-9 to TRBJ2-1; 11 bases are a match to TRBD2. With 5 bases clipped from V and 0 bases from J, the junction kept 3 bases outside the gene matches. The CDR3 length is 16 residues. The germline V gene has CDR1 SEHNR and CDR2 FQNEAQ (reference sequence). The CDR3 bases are TGTGCCAGCAGCCGACTAGCGGGATACTCCTACAATGAGCAGTTCTTC. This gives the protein CASSRLAGYSYNEQFF.

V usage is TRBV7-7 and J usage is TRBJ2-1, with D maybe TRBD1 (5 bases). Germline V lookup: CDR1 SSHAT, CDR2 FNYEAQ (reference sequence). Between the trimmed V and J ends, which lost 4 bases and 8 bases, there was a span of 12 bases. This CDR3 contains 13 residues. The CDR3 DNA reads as TGTGCCAGCAGCTCCTGGGGCCTTCATGAGCAGTTCTTC. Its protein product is CASSSWGLHEQFF.

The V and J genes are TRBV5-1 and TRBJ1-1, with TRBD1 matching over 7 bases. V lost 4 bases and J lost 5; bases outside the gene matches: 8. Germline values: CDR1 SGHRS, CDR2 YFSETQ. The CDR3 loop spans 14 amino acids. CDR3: CASSLVGGRTEAFF. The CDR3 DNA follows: TGCGCCAGCAGCCTCGTAGGGGGCCGGACTGAAGCTTTCTTT. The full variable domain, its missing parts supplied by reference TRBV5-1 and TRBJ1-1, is KAGVTQTPRYLIKTRGQQVTLSCSPISGHRSVSWYQQTPGQGLQFLFEYFSETQRNKGNFPGRFSGRQFSNSRSEMNVSTLELGDSALYLCASSLVGGRTEAFFGQGTRLTVV.

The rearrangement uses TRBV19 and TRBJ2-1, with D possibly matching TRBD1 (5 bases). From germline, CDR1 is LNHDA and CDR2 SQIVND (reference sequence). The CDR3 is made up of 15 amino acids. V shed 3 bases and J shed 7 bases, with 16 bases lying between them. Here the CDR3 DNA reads TGTGCCAGTAGTATGGTCAGGGAACCACGAAATGAGCAGTTCTTC. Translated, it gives CASSMVREPRNEQFF.

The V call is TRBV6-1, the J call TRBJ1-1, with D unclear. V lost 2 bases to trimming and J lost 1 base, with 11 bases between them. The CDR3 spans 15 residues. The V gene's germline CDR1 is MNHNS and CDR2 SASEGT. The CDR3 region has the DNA TGTGCCAGCAGTGAACTCGCGGTGGGGAACACTGAAGCTTTCTTT. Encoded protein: CASSELAVGNTEAFF.

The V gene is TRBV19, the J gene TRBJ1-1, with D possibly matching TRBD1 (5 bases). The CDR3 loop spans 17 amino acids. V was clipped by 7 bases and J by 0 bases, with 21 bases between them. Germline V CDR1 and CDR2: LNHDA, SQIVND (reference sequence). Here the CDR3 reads CASTLDRTGSMNTEAFF. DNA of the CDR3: TGTGCCAGTACCCTCGATAGAACAGGATCCATGAACACTGAAGCTTTCTTT.

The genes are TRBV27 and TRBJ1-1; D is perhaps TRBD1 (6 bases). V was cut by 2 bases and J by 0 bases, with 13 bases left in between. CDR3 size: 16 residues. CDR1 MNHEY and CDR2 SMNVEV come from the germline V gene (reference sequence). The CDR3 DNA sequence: TGTGCCAGCAGTTTAATGGGCCAGGGGCTGAACACTGAAGCTTTCTTT. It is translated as CASSLMGQGLNTEAFF.

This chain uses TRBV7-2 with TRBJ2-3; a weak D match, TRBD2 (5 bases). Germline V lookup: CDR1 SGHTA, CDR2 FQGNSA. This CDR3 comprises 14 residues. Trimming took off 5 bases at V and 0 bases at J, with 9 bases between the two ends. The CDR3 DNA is TGTGCCAGCAGCCAGACTACTAGCACAGATACGCAGTATTTT. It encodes CASSQTTSTDTQYF. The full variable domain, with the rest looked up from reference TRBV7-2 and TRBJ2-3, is GAGVSQSPSNKVTEKGKDVELRCDPISGHTALYWYRQSLGQGLEFLIYFQGNSAPDKSGLPSDRFSAERTGGSVSTLTIQRTQQEDSAVYLCASSQTTSTDTQYFGPGTRLTVL.

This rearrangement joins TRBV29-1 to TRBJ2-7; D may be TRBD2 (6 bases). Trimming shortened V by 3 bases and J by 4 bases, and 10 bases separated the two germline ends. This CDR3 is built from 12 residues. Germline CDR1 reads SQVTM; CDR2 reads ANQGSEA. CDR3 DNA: TGCAGCGTTGAGTCGCGGGATTACGAGCAGTACTTC. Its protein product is CSVESRDYEQYF.

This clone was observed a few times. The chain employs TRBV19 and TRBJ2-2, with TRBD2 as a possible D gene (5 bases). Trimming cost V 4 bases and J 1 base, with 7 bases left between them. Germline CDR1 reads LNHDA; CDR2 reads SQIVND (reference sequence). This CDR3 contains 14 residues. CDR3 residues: CASSRGLNTGELFF. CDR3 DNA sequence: TGTGCCAGTAGTAGAGGACTGAACACCGGGGAGCTGTTTTTT.

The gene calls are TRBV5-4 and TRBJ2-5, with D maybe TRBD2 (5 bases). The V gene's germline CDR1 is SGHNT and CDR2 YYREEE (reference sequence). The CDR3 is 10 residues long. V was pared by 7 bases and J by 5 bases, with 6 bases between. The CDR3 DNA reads TGTGCCAGCGGCGGGGAGACCCAGTACTTC. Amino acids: CASGGETQYF.

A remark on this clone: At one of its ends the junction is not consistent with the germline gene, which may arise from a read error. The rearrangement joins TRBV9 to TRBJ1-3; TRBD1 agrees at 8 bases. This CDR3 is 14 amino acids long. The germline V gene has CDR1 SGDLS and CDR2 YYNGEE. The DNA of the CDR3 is TGTGCCGGCAGCCTGACAGGGGCTGGAAACACCATATATTTT. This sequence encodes CAGSLTGAGNTIYF.

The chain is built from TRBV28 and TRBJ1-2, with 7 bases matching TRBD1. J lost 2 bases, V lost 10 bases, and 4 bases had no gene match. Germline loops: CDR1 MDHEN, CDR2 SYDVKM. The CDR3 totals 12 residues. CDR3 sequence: CAIQTGNYGYTF. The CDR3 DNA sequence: TGTGCCATCCAGACAGGGAACTATGGCTACACCTTC.

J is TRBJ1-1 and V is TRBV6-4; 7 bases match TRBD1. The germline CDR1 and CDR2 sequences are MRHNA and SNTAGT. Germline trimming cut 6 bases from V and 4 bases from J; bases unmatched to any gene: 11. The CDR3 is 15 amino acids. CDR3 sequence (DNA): TGTGCCAGCAGAAACAGGGGTGAAGAAGGCACTGAAGCTTTCTTT. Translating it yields CASRNRGEEGTEAFF.

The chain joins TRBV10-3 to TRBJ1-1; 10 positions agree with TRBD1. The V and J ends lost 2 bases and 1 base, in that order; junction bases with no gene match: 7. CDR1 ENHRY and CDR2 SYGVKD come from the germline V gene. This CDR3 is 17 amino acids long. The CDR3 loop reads CAISEVGTGAGNTEAFF. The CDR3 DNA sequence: TGTGCCATCAGTGAGGTCGGGACAGGGGCCGGGAACACTGAAGCTTTCTTT.

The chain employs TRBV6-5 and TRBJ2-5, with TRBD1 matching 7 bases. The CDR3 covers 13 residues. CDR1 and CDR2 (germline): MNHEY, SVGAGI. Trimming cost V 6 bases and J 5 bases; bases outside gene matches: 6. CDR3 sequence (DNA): TGTGCCAGCAGGAGACAGGGCCTCGAGACCCAGTACTTC. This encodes CASRRQGLETQYF.

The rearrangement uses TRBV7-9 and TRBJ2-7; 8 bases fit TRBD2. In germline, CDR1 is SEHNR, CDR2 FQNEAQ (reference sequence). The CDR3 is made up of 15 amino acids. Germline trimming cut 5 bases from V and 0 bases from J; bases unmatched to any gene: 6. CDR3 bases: TGTGCCAGCAGCCCTATAGGGACTAGCTCCTACGAGCAGTACTTC. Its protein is CASSPIGTSSYEQYF.

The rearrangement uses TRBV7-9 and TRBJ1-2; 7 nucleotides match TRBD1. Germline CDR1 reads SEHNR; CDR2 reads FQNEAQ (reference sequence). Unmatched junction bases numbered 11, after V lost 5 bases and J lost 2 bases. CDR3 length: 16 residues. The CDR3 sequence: CASSPTPGQQNYGYTF. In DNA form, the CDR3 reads TGTGCCAGCAGCCCTACTCCGGGACAGCAAAACTATGGCTACACCTTC.

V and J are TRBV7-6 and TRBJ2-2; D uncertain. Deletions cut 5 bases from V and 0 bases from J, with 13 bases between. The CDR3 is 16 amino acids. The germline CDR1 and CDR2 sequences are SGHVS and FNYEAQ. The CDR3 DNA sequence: TGTGCCAGCAGCCTTGGTGCGGTAACGAACACCGGGGAGCTGTTTTTT. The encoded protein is CASSLGAVTNTGELFF.